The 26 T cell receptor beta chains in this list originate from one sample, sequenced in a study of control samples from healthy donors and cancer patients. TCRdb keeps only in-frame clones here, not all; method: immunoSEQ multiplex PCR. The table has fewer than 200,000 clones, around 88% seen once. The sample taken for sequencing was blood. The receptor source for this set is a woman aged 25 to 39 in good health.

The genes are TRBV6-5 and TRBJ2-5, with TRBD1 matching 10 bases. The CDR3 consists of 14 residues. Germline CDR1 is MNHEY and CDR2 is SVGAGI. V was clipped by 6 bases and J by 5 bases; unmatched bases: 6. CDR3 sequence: CASRRTGGGETQYF. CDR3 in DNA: TGTGCCAGCAGGCGGACAGGGGGTGGGGAGACCCAGTACTTC.

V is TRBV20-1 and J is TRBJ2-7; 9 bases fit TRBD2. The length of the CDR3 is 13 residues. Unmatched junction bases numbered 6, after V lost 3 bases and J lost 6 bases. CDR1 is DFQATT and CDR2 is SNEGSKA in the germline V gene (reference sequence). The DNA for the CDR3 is TGCAGTGCTAGTATCCTAGCGGGACGCGAGCAGTACTTC. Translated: CSASILAGREQYF.

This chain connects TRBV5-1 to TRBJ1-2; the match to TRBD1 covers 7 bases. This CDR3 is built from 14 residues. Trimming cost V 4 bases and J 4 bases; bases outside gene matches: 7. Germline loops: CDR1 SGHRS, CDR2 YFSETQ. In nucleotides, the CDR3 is TGCGCCAGCAGCCGCGGGGGACAGATCTATGGCTACACCTTC. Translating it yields CASSRGGQIYGYTF.

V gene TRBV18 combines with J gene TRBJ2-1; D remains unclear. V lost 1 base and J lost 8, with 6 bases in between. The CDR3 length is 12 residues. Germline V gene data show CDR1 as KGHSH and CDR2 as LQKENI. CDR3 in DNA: TGTGCCAGCTCACCACTACAAGATGAGCAGTTCTTC. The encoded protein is CASSPLQDEQFF.

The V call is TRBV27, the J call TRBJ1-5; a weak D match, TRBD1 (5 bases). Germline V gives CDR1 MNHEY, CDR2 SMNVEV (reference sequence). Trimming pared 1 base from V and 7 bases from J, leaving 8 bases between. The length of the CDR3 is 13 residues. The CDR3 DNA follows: TGTGCCAGCAGTTTATGGGACGGCCAGCCCCAGCATTTT. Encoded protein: CASSLWDGQPQHF.

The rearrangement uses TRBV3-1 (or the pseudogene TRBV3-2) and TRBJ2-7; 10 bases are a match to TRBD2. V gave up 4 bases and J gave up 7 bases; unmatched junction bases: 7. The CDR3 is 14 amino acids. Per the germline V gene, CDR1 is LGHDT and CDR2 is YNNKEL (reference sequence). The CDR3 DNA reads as TGTGCCAGCAGCCTGTCTAGCGGGAGAACAGAGCAGTACTTC. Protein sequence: CASSLSSGRTEQYF.

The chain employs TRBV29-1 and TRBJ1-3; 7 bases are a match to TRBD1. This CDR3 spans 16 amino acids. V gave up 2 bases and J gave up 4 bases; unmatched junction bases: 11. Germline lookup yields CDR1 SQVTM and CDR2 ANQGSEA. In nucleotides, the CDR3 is TGCAGCGTTGAAATAGTGACAGGGTACCCAGGAAACACCATATATTTT. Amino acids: CSVEIVTGYPGNTIYF.

The CDR3 region has the DNA TGTGCCACCAGCAGGGCAGGGGCCCACGAGCAGTACTTC. Residues: CATSRAGAHEQYF. The chain couples TRBV15 to TRBJ2-7; the D gene is possibly TRBD1 (6 bases). Per the germline V gene, CDR1 is LNHNV and CDR2 is YYDKDF (reference sequence). This CDR3 comprises 13 residues. Trimming shortened V by 3 bases and J by 5 bases, and 11 bases separated the two germline ends.

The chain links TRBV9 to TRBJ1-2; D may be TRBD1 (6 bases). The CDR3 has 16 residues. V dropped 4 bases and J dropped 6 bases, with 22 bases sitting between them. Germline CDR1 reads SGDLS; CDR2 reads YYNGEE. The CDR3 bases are TGTGCCAGCAGCCCCTTCCCCTCGGGGGCGACGAATGGCTACACCTTC. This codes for CASSPFPSGATNGYTF.

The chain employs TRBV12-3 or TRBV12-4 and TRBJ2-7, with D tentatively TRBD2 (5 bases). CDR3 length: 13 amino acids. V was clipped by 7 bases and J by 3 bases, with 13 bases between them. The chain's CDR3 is CASTEVGSYEQYF. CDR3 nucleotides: TGTGCCAGCACCGAGGTGGGGAGCTACGAGCAGTACTTC.

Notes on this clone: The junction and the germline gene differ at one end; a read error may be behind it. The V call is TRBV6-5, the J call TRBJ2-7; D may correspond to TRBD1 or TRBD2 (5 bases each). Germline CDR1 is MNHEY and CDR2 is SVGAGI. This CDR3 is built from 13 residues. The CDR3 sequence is CASSDSGTSEQYF. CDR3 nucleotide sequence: TGTGCCAGCAGTGACTCCGGGACGAGCGAGCAGTACTTC.

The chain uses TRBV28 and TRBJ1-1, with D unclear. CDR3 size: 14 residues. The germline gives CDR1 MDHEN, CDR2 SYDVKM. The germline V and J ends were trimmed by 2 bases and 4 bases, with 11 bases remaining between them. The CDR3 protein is CASSLDTSVTEAFF. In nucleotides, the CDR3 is TGTGCCAGCAGTTTAGATACGTCGGTCACTGAAGCTTTCTTT.

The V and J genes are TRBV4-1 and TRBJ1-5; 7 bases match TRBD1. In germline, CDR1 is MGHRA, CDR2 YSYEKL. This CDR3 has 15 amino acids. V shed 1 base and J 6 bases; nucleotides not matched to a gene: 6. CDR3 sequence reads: CASSQGPGGGQPQHF. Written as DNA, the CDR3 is TGCGCCAGCAGCCAAGGTCCAGGGGGAGGTCAGCCCCAGCATTTT.

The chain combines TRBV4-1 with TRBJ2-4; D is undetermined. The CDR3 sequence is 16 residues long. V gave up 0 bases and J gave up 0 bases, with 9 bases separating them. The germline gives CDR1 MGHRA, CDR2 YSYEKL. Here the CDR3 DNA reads TGCGCCAGCAGCCAAGAGATGGGATTAGCCAAAAACATTCAGTACTTC. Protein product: CASSQEMGLAKNIQYF.

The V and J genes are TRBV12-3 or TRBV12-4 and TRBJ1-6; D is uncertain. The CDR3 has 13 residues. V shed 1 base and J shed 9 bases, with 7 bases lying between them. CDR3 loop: CASSLGEGSPLHF. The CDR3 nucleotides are TGTGCCAGCAGTTTAGGGGAAGGTTCACCCCTCCACTTT.

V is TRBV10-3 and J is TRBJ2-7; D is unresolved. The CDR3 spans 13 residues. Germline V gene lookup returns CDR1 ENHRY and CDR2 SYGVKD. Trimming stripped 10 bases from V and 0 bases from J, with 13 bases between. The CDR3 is CATGVGISYEQYV. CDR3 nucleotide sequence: TGTGCCACCGGCGTGGGGATCTCCTACGAGCAGTACGTC.

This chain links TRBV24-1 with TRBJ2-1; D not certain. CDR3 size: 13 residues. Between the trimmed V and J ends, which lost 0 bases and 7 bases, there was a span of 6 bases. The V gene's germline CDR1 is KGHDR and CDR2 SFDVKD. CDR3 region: CATSDLGINEQFF. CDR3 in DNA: TGTGCCACCAGTGATTTGGGAATAAATGAGCAGTTCTTC.

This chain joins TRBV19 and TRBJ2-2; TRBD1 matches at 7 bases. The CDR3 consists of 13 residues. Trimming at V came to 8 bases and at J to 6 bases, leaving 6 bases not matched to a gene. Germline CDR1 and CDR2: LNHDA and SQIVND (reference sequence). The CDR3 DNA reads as TGTGCCAGTGGCCCGCAGGGGGCCGGGGAGCTGTTTTTT. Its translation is CASGPQGAGELFF.

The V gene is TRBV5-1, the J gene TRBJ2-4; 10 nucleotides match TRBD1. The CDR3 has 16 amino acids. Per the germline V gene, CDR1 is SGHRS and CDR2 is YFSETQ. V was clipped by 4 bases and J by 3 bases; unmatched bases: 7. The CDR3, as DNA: TGCGCCAGCAGCCCAGAGGGGACAGGGGTCAAAAACATTCAGTACTTC. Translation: CASSPEGTGVKNIQYF.

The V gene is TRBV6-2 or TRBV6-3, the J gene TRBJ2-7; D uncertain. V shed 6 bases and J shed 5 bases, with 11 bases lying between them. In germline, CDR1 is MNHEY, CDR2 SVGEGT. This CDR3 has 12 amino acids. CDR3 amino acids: CASSPLRNEQYF. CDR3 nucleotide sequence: TGTGCCAGCAGCCCTTTACGAAACGAGCAGTACTTC.

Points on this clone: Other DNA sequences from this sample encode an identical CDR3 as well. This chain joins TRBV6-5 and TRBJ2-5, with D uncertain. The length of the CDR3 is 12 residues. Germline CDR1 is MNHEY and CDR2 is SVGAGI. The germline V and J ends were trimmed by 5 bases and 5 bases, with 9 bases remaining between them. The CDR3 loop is CASSTLGETQYF. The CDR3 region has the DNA TGTGCCAGCAGTACCCTGGGCGAGACCCAGTACTTC.

Written as DNA, the CDR3 is TGTGCCATCAGTGAGCCGAGGGGTACTCCTACAAAAGAGACCCAGTACTTC. Translating gives CAISEPRGTPTKETQYF. The genes are TRBV10-3 and TRBJ2-5; the D gene could be TRBD1 or TRBD2 (5 bases each). The CDR3 has 17 amino acids. V was cut by 2 bases and J by 3 bases, with 19 bases left in between. CDR1 is ENHRY and CDR2 is SYGVKD in the germline V gene.

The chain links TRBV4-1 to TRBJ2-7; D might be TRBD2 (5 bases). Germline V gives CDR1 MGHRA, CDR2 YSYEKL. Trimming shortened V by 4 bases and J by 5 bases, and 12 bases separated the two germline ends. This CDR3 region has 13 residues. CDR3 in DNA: TGCGCCAGCAGCCCGGGGAACAACAACGAGCAGTACTTC. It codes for CASSPGNNNEQYF.

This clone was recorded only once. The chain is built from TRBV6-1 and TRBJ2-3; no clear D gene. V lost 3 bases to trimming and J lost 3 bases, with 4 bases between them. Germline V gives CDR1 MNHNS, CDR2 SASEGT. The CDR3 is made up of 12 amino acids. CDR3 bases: TGTGCCAGCAGTGAGTGGACAGATACGCAGTATTTT. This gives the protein CASSEWTDTQYF.

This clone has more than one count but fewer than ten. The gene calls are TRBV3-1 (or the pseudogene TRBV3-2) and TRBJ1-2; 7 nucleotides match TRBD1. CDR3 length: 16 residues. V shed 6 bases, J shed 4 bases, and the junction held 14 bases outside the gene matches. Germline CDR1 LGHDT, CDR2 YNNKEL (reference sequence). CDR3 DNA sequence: TGTGCCAGCAGGTCTACTTTGACAGGGTTCGCCTATGGCTACACCTTC. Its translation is CASRSTLTGFAYGYTF.

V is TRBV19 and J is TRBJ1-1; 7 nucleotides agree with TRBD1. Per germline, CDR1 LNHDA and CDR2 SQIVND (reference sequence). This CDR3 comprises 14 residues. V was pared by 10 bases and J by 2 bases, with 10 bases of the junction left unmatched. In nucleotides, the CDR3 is TGTGCCACCAACCCCGGGACAGTCAACACTGAAGCTTTCTTT. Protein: CATNPGTVNTEAFF. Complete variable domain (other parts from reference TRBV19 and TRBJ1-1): DGGITQSPKYLFRKEGQNVTLSCEQNLNHDAMYWYRQDPGQGLRLIYYSQIVNDFQKGDIAEGYSVSREKKESFPLTVTSAQKNPTAFYLCATNPGTVNTEAFFGQGTRLTVV.